The T cell receptor (beta chain) described here comes from a study of cytomegalovirus exposure and HLA in healthy donors. About the study: The same platform as the approximately 670 first-cohort repertoires was used for the roughly 130 validation repertoires, a later analysis reported.

CDR3 length: 14 residues. The germline gives CDR1 SGHTA, CDR2 FQGNSA. J gave up 2 bases and V 5 bases, and 1 base lay outside the gene matches. The method was immunoSEQ multiplex PCR; TCRdb's version includes in-frame clones alone and lacks a portion of them. The data hold around 69,000 clones, with nearly 96% observed a single time. Study-wide results and caveats: Later, an analysis found that TCR clusters from the first cohort tended to co-occur in the 90 to 150 validation repertoires. The authors confirmed in vitro that three CMV-associated chains were specific for CMV antigens. A list of approximately 150 TCR beta chains associated with cytomegalovirus was given.

With respect to this clone: What it binds is not known.

This TCR was sampled from a woman between 18 and 29 years old in good health and CMV-seropositive. Input material: PBMCs. V is TRBV7-2 and J is TRBJ1-2; 11 bases match TRBD1. The CDR3 coding sequence is TGTGCCAGCAGCAGGGACAGGGGGAACTATGGCTACACCTTC. This gives the protein CASSRDRGNYGYTF.